A single sample gave rise to the 8 T cell receptor beta chains below, sequenced in a study of T cell responses to AZD1222 COVID-19 vaccine (dated by TCRdb to about 2021). The label giving this sample's time point can be read as: baseline before first vaccination. Library generation was performed with the immunoSEQ multiplex PCR assay. Sourced from immuneACCESS, this table was stored by TCRdb with only in-frame sequences that have V and J called. A share of the clones is absent; for the studies checked, an unresolved V gene accounts for under half, and the remainder has no known explanation. This sample is represented by approximately 100,000 clones; about 86% of them were singletons. The ten most abundant clones make up 1.4% of the sample. The sequenced sample was peripheral blood, obtained on day 0 of AZD1222 vaccination. These TCRs come from an adult in good health.

V and J are TRBV5-6 and TRBJ1-5, with a tentative D call TRBD1 (5 bases). CDR1 is SGHDT and CDR2 is YYEEEE in the germline V gene. V shed 0 bases and J shed 4 bases, with 11 bases lying between them. The CDR3 is 15 residues long. In DNA form, the CDR3 reads TGTGCCAGCAGCTTGGATGGGGGGGGTAATCAGCCCCAGCATTTT. Its translation is CASSLDGGGNQPQHF.

This clone was observed a single time. The rearrangement uses TRBV7-9 and TRBJ2-7; D is unclear. This CDR3 comprises 13 residues. Trimming shortened V by 0 bases and J by 2 bases, and 5 bases separated the two germline ends. CDR1 SEHNR and CDR2 FQNEAQ come from the germline V gene (reference sequence). The CDR3 region has the DNA TGTGCCAGCAGCTTAGCTTTAACCTACGAGCAGTACTTC. As protein: CASSLALTYEQYF.

J is TRBJ2-7 and V is TRBV9; 8 bases match TRBD2. This CDR3 is 14 amino acids long. V trimming: 1 base; J trimming: 5 bases; junction bases outside the gene matches: 5. Germline V gene sequence: CDR1 SGDLS, CDR2 YYNGEE. The CDR3 loop reads CASSVYGRGDEQYF. The CDR3 bases are TGTGCCAGCAGCGTATACGGGAGGGGCGACGAGCAGTACTTC.

The chain's CDR3 is CATAVRSTDTQYF. The CDR3 DNA follows: TGTGCCACCGCAGTCAGAAGCACAGATACGCAGTATTTT. The chain recombines TRBV10-3 with TRBJ2-3, with D unclear. Germline-derived CDR1 and CDR2 are ENHRY and SYGVKD. This CDR3 contains 13 residues. Trimming took off 10 bases at V and 0 bases at J, with 11 bases between the two ends.

The gene calls are TRBV28 and TRBJ1-1; 9 positions match TRBD1. Per germline, CDR1 MDHEN and CDR2 SYDVKM. The V segment lost 8 bases and the J segment 4 bases; nucleotides outside the gene matches: 8. The CDR3 contains 14 residues. CDR3 bases: TGTGCCAGCGAACAGGGGGCAGTCGGCACTGAAGCTTTCTTT. Protein sequence: CASEQGAVGTEAFF.

This clone was observed once. The rearrangement uses TRBV28 and TRBJ2-1; 10 bases map to TRBD2. The CDR3 consists of 17 residues. The V segment lost 4 bases and the J segment 0 bases; nucleotides outside the gene matches: 6. From germline, CDR1 is MDHEN and CDR2 SYDVKM. The CDR3 region has the DNA TGTGCCAGCAGTTCAACTAGCGGGATAGTCTCCTACAATGAGCAGTTCTTC. Translating it yields CASSSTSGIVSYNEQFF.

This chain uses TRBV5-1 with TRBJ2-1; no clear D. The CDR3 is 17 amino acids. Germline-derived CDR1 and CDR2 are SGHRS and YFSETQ. The V gene lost 4 bases and the J gene lost 0 bases, with 17 bases spanning the gap. The CDR3 DNA is TGCGCCAGCAGCCATAGTCGGGTGGGAAGCTCCTACAATGAGCAGTTCTTC. It encodes CASSHSRVGSSYNEQFF.

The chain joins TRBV12-5 to TRBJ1-1; D is ambiguous. In germline, CDR1 is LGHNT, CDR2 FRNRAP. The CDR3 runs 15 residues. V lost 1 base, J lost 1 base, and 10 bases lay in between. CDR3 region: CASGLERAGNTEAFF. The CDR3 region has the DNA TGTGCTAGTGGTTTGGAGAGGGCCGGGAACACTGAAGCTTTCTTT.